These 20 T cell receptor beta chains came from one sample sequenced in a study of shared clonotypes between healthy human individuals. Profiling relied on immunoSEQ multiplex PCR, and the TCRdb table lists in-frame clones only, not all of them. The table lists nearly 2 million clones, about 95% of them singletons. Terminally differentiated effector memory CD45RA+ cells were left out of the naive CD8 fraction, which was CD45RO-negative and positively selected for CCR7. Specimen: naive CD8+ T cells sorted from blood. Receptor source: a man younger than 35 in good health.

The chain couples TRBV10-1 to TRBJ2-3, with TRBD1 as a possible D gene (6 bases). V lost 0 bases and J lost 2, with 9 bases in between. Germline values: CDR1 WNHNN, CDR2 SYGVQD (reference sequence). The CDR3 contains 15 residues. The CDR3 protein is CASSESGALTDTQYF. CDR3 DNA: TGCGCCAGCAGTGAGTCGGGGGCACTCACAGATACGCAGTATTTT.

The chain recombines TRBV7-8 with TRBJ1-1; weak D call: TRBD1 (6 bases). Trimming stripped 7 bases from V and 0 bases from J, with 15 bases between. The CDR3 has 15 amino acids. CDR1 is SGHVS, CDR2 FQNEAQ, per germline. DNA for the CDR3: TGTGCCAGCACGGTCTTGGAGGGGGTGAACACTGAAGCTTTCTTT. It specifies CASTVLEGVNTEAFF.

The rearrangement joins TRBV10-1 to TRBJ2-2; D is undetermined. Germline CDR1 and CDR2: WNHNN and SYGVQD (reference sequence). With 0 bases removed from V and 4 bases from J, the gap between germline ends came to 9 bases. CDR3 length equals 15 residues. CDR3 nucleotide sequence: TGCGCCAGCAGTGAGTCAGGGTTCAGCACCGGGGAGCTGTTTTTT. Its protein is CASSESGFSTGELFF.

In its sample, this clone was seen once. The chain links TRBV4-1 to TRBJ1-2; TRBD1 is a possible D gene (6 bases). Per germline, CDR1 MGHRA and CDR2 YSYEKL. The V gene lost 4 bases and the J gene lost 4 bases, with 7 bases spanning the gap. The CDR3 has 12 amino acids. The CDR3 spells CASSPGAYGYTF. The CDR3 region has the DNA TGCGCCAGCAGCCCAGGGGCCTATGGCTACACCTTC.

V usage is TRBV6-5 and J usage is TRBJ2-2, with D hard to call. CDR1 MNHEY and CDR2 SVGAGI come from the germline V gene. The CDR3 covers 15 residues. V shed 2 bases and J shed 0 bases, with 7 bases lying between them. The CDR3 region is CASSYVLANTGELFF. CDR3 DNA sequence: TGTGCCAGCAGTTACGTTCTAGCGAACACCGGGGAGCTGTTTTTT.

The J gene is TRBJ2-2, the V gene TRBV27, with D possibly called TRBD1 or TRBD2 (5 bases each). This CDR3 comprises 16 residues. CDR1 and CDR2 from the germline V gene are MNHEY and SMNVEV (reference sequence). Trimming pared 0 bases from V and 3 bases from J, leaving 11 bases between. The chain's CDR3 is CASSLSGGVHTGELFF. Here the CDR3 DNA reads TGTGCCAGCAGTTTATCTGGGGGAGTCCACACCGGGGAGCTGTTTTTT.

The chain carries TRBV6-5 and TRBJ2-2; no clear D gene. V was pared by 7 bases and J by 4 bases, with 16 bases between. The CDR3 covers 15 residues. Per germline, CDR1 MNHEY and CDR2 SVGAGI. CDR3 DNA sequence: TGTGCCAGCAATCTAGGAAGGAATCCCACCGGGGAGCTGTTTTTT. Its protein product is CASNLGRNPTGELFF.

The rearrangement uses TRBV7-8 and TRBJ2-3; 8 bases map to TRBD1. The germline gives CDR1 SGHVS, CDR2 FQNEAQ. With 3 bases clipped from V and 4 bases from J, the junction kept 3 bases outside the gene matches. The CDR3 is made up of 14 amino acids. In nucleotides, the CDR3 is TGTGCCAGCAGCTTTGACAGGGGTCCAGATACGCAGTATTTT. This codes for CASSFDRGPDTQYF.

The gene calls are TRBV19 and TRBJ2-7; D call uncertain. CDR1 and CDR2 from the germline V gene are LNHDA and SQIVND (reference sequence). Trimming took off 3 bases at V and 4 bases at J, with 13 bases between the two ends. The CDR3 has 14 residues. The CDR3 bases are TGTGCCAGTAGTATCATTGACGGAGAGTACGAGCAGTACTTC. Its translation: CASSIIDGEYEQYF. The full variable domain, in which reference TRBV19 and TRBJ2-7 provide the parts outside the CDR3, is DGGITQSPKYLFRKEGQNVTLSCEQNLNHDAMYWYRQDPGQGLRLIYYSQIVNDFQKGDIAEGYSVSREKKESFPLTVTSAQKNPTAFYLCASSIIDGEYEQYFGPGTRLTVT.

This chain connects TRBV30 to TRBJ2-7; TRBD1 matches at 8 bases. The germline V gene encodes CDR1 GTSNPN and CDR2 SVGIG (reference sequence). The CDR3 loop spans 14 amino acids. Trimming at V came to 2 bases and at J to 1 base, leaving 4 bases not matched to a gene. The CDR3 loop is CAWSSTGASYEQYF. The CDR3 coding sequence is TGTGCCTGGAGTTCGACAGGGGCATCCTACGAGCAGTACTTC.

The rearrangement uses TRBV6-6 and TRBJ2-2, with D perhaps matching TRBD2 (5 bases). With 10 bases removed from V and 5 bases from J, the gap between germline ends came to 8 bases. CDR3 size: 11 residues. Per germline, CDR1 MNHNY and CDR2 SVGAGI (reference sequence). The CDR3 reads CATAGTGELFF. The DNA of the CDR3 is TGTGCCACCGCGGGTACCGGGGAGCTGTTTTTT.

This chain uses TRBV19 with TRBJ1-2; D remains ambiguous. The V end lost 7 bases, the J end lost 6 bases, and 12 bases lay between the germline ends. Per the germline V gene, CDR1 is LNHDA and CDR2 is SQIVND (reference sequence). The CDR3 consists of 12 residues. CDR3 amino acids: CASTKDPDGYTF. The CDR3 nucleotides read TGTGCCAGTACTAAGGACCCGGATGGCTACACCTTC.

The chain joins TRBV4-3 to TRBJ2-7, with TRBD1 matching 9 bases. The CDR3 has 17 residues. Germline V gene sequence: CDR1 LGHNA, CDR2 YSLEER. V shed 4 bases, J shed 5 bases, and the junction held 15 bases outside the gene matches. The CDR3 loop is CASSRRVPGQGNNEQYF. In DNA form, the CDR3 reads TGCGCCAGCAGCCGCCGGGTACCTGGACAGGGGAATAACGAGCAGTACTTC.

With respect to this clone: The sample holds other DNA sequences that translate to the same CDR3. V and J are TRBV5-1 and TRBJ2-2, with TRBD1 matching over 8 bases. CDR3 length: 15 amino acids. Germline CDR1 is SGHRS and CDR2 is YFSETQ. Losses at the gene ends were 4 bases for V and 3 bases for J; bases not matched to a gene: 5. The CDR3 nucleotides are TGCGCCAGCAGCCTCAGGGGGCCGGACACCGGGGAGCTGTTTTTT. Amino acids: CASSLRGPDTGELFF.

The chain joins TRBV6-1 to TRBJ2-7; no clear D gene. The CDR3 consists of 16 residues. V was trimmed by 2 bases and J by 2 bases, leaving 16 bases between them. Germline CDR1 MNHNS, CDR2 SASEGT. CDR3 protein: CASSERNANLAYEQYF. The CDR3 DNA reads TGTGCCAGCAGTGAAAGGAACGCGAACTTGGCCTACGAGCAGTACTTC.

This clone appeared a few times. The chain has TRBV4-1 and TRBJ2-7; D is perhaps TRBD1 or TRBD2 (5 bases each). Deletions cut 1 base from V and 6 bases from J, with 7 bases between. The CDR3 sequence is 12 residues long. CDR1 MGHRA and CDR2 YSYEKL come from the germline V gene. CDR3 nucleotide sequence: TGCGCCAGCAGCCAAGGAGGGGCCGAGCAGTACTTC. Protein product: CASSQGGAEQYF.

The rearrangement joins TRBV29-1 to TRBJ1-1; D remains unclear. Trimming took off 6 bases at V and 6 bases at J, with 14 bases between the two ends. This CDR3 has 12 amino acids. Looked up from germline, CDR1 is SQVTM and CDR2 is ANQGSEA. CDR3 sequence: CSVDPGGAEAFF. In DNA, the CDR3 is TGCAGCGTCGACCCTGGCGGCGCTGAAGCTTTCTTT.

The CDR3 protein is CASSEGGGYGYTF. The CDR3 coding sequence is TGTGCCAGCAGCGAAGGGGGGGGTTATGGCTACACCTTC. The chain joins TRBV9 to TRBJ1-2; D perhaps matches TRBD1 (6 bases). Trimming removed 3 bases at V and 5 bases at J, with 11 bases between. CDR3 length equals 13 residues. Germline V gives CDR1 SGDLS, CDR2 YYNGEE.

This CDR3 is CASTPSPQREVTDTQYF. DNA of the CDR3: TGTGCCAGCACCCCAAGCCCACAGCGGGAGGTCACAGATACGCAGTATTTT. The gene calls are TRBV25-1 and TRBJ2-3; TRBD2 matches at 9 bases. The CDR3 spans 17 residues. CDR1 is MGHDK, CDR2 SYGVNS, per germline. Germline trimming cut 7 bases from V and 2 bases from J; bases unmatched to any gene: 13.

Regarding this clone: This CDR3 is also generated by other DNA sequences in the sample. This rearrangement joins TRBV30 to TRBJ1-1; no reliable D call. Germline lookup yields CDR1 GTSNPN and CDR2 SVGIG (reference sequence). The CDR3 has 13 residues. Trimming removed 0 bases at V and 2 bases at J, with 7 bases between. The CDR3 DNA is TGTGCCTGGAGTGTACAAGGTAACACTGAAGCTTTCTTT. Its protein product is CAWSVQGNTEAFF.